This paragraph covers one TCR beta chain sequence. What it binds is not known. This record comes from a study of CD4 T cells in relation to SARS-CoV-2 and coronaviruses. At the level of the study: Shared crossreactive spike epitopes were mapped to their HLA restriction. Study-wide results and caveats: Samples before the pandemic and after infection were not matched within any donor. About 65% of donors had memory CD4+ clonotypes crossrecognizing SARS-CoV-2 and common cold coronavirus spike.

With V trimmed by 6 bases and J by 4 bases, 8 bases remained unmatched. Germline CDR1 is MDHEN and CDR2 is SYDVKM. CDR3 length equals 16 residues. The unexposed donors gave CD4+ T cells in about 2011-2018, prior to COVID-19. Cryopreserved PBMCs were CD4-enriched, then split into naive and memory cells. Measured with immunoSEQ multiplex PCR; TCRdb has only the in-frame clones, and not every one. The sample shows 60,000 to 85,000 clones, over 90% of them seen only once. Sequences were obtained from naive CD4+ T cells from PBMCs. The subset: naive CD4+ T cells isolated by negative enrichment. This clonotype was obtained from a human donor in good health. The chain has TRBV28 and TRBJ2-1; 11 nucleotides align to TRBD2. DNA of the CDR3: TGTGCCAGCAGGGGGCTCGGACTAGCGGGTTACAATGAGCAGTTCTTC. Encoded protein: CASRGLGLAGYNEQFF. Full variable domain (outside the CDR3, taken from reference TRBV28 and TRBJ2-1): DVKVTQSSRYLVKRTGEKVFLECVQDMDHENMFWYRQDPGLGLRLIYFSYDVKMKEKGDIPEGYSVSREKKERFSLILESASTNQTSMYLCASRGLGLAGYNEQFFGPGTRLTVL.